One sample yielded the 23 T cell receptor beta chains listed below, sequenced in a study of T cell clones after liver transplantation. Here immunoSEQ multiplex PCR was the method, and the copy in TCRdb shows in-frame clones only, minus some. The table includes approximately 68,000 clones, around 80% detected once. The material sequenced was CD4+ T cells from blood, taken before liver transplant. These receptors originate from a human donor who received a liver transplant.

The rearrangement joins TRBV7-3 to TRBJ2-2; D may be TRBD1 or TRBD2 (6 bases each). Trimming took off 7 bases at V and 5 bases at J, with 14 bases between the two ends. CDR1 and CDR2 from the germline V gene are SGHTA and FQGTGA. This CDR3 region has 14 residues. The CDR3 region is CASKRGGSTGELFF. CDR3 DNA sequence: TGTGCCAGCAAAAGAGGGGGGAGTACCGGGGAGCTGTTTTTT.

The chain employs TRBV7-6 and TRBJ2-2; D is perhaps TRBD1 (6 bases). CDR1 SGHVS and CDR2 FNYEAQ come from the germline V gene. This CDR3 contains 15 residues. The germline V and J ends were trimmed by 3 bases and 4 bases, with 12 bases remaining between them. The CDR3 coding sequence is TGTGCCAGCAGCTTGCAGGGGCTAGTCACCGGGGAGCTGTTTTTT. This sequence encodes CASSLQGLVTGELFF.

The chain uses TRBV4-3 and TRBJ1-2; 10 nucleotides match TRBD1. Unmatched junction bases numbered 4, after V lost 1 base and J lost 8 bases. This CDR3 is built from 14 residues. The germline gives CDR1 LGHNA, CDR2 YSLEER. The CDR3 bases are TGCGCCAGCAGCCAAGTCGACAGGGGGCGAGGCTACACCTTC. Encoded protein: CASSQVDRGRGYTF.

The chain combines TRBV10-2 with TRBJ1-5; 9 bases are a match to TRBD1. The V gene's germline CDR1 is WSHSY and CDR2 SAAADI. Trimming took 6 bases from V and 4 from J; bases not matched to a gene: 4. The CDR3 spans 14 residues. The DNA of the CDR3 is TGCGCCAGCAGGTTCGGACAGGGGAATCAGCCCCAGCATTTT. As protein: CASRFGQGNQPQHF.

This clone was seen more than once but under ten times. This chain connects TRBV11-2 to TRBJ1-1; TRBD1 might be the D (5 bases). The CDR3 has 14 residues. Between the trimmed V and J ends, which lost 5 bases and 7 bases, there was a span of 17 bases. Germline V gene lookup returns CDR1 SGHAT and CDR2 FQNNGV. The CDR3 sequence: CASSLTTGRYEAFF. The CDR3 bases are TGTGCCAGCAGCCTAACGACGGGACGGTATGAAGCTTTCTTT.

This clone appeared a single time. The CDR3 spells CASSLRPIATPDNIQYF. The CDR3 DNA is TGTGCCAGTAGTTTGCGACCCATAGCGACACCTGATAACATTCAGTACTTC. V is TRBV19 and J is TRBJ2-4, with D perhaps matching TRBD2 (5 bases). V was shortened by 5 bases and J by 7 bases, with 24 bases between the two germline ends. Germline assignment: CDR1 LNHDA and CDR2 SQIVND (reference sequence). The CDR3 length is 17 residues.

The rearrangement links TRBV27 to TRBJ2-7, with D possibly TRBD1 on 5 matching bases. Trimming stripped 2 bases from V and 2 bases from J, with 13 bases between. This CDR3 has 15 residues. Per germline, CDR1 MNHEY and CDR2 SMNVEV (reference sequence). As DNA, the CDR3 is TGTGCCAGCAGTTTAAGGCAGGGCGCGACCTACGAGCAGTACTTC. Its protein is CASSLRQGATYEQYF.

CDR3 sequence: CASSLDLSEYVQFF. CDR3 nucleotides: TGTGCCAGCAGCTTAGATCTATCGGAGTACGTGCAGTTCTTC. The rearrangement uses TRBV11-2 and TRBJ2-1, with D unresolved. CDR3 size: 14 residues. Trimming took 0 bases from V and 12 from J, leaving 15 bases between them. CDR1 and CDR2 from the germline V gene are SGHAT and FQNNGV.

The V call is TRBV7-9, the J call TRBJ2-4; D is undetermined. The length of the CDR3 is 18 residues. Germline V gene data show CDR1 as SEHNR and CDR2 as FQNEAQ (reference sequence). V was shortened by 6 bases and J by 1 base, with 22 bases between the two germline ends. The CDR3 DNA is TGTGCCAGCAGTTTCGACGCATTCCAGGCTTGGGCCAAAAACATTCAGTACTTC. It specifies CASSFDAFQAWAKNIQYF.

The chain combines TRBV27 with TRBJ2-3; 9 nucleotides agree with TRBD2. The CDR3 contains 15 residues. Germline values: CDR1 MNHEY, CDR2 SMNVEV (reference sequence). After removal of 2 bases from V and 4 bases from J, the junction contained 4 bases not matched to a gene. The CDR3 spells CASSLEREDSDTQYF. The CDR3, as DNA: TGTGCCAGCAGTTTAGAGCGGGAGGACTCAGATACGCAGTATTTT.

The V call is TRBV5-1, the J call TRBJ2-7; D may be TRBD1 (5 bases). V dropped 4 bases and J dropped 3 bases, with 14 bases sitting between them. This CDR3 is built from 14 residues. Germline V CDR1 and CDR2: SGHRS, YFSETQ. The CDR3 spells CASSPGQSYYEQYF. CDR3 DNA: TGCGCCAGCAGCCCCGGACAATCATACTACGAGCAGTACTTC.

The V gene is TRBV18, the J gene TRBJ2-7; possibly TRBD1 for D (6 bases). Trimming pared 3 bases from V and 2 bases from J, leaving 11 bases between. The germline CDR1 and CDR2 sequences are KGHSH and LQKENI. CDR3 length equals 14 residues. The CDR3: CASSPGTYTYEQYF. CDR3 DNA sequence: TGTGCCAGCTCACCGGGGACATATACCTACGAGCAGTACTTC. Variable domain in full (rest from reference TRBV18 and TRBJ2-7): NAGVMQNPRHLVRRRGQEARLRCSPMKGHSHVYWYRQLPEEGLKFMVYLQKENIIDESGMPKERFSAEFPKEGPSILRIQQVVRGDSAAYFCASSPGTYTYEQYFGPGTRLTVT.

This chain links TRBV5-4 with TRBJ1-2; D uncertain. Germline CDR1 and CDR2: SGHNT and YYREEE (reference sequence). This CDR3 comprises 13 residues. V lost 0 bases and J 4 bases, leaving 7 bases between the germline ends. DNA for the CDR3: TGTGCCAGCAGCTTGGGACGGCTCTATGGCTACACCTTC. Its protein product is CASSLGRLYGYTF.

This rearrangement joins TRBV9 to TRBJ1-1, with TRBD1 matching 7 bases. This CDR3 spans 15 amino acids. Trimming at V came to 0 bases and at J to 1 base, leaving 3 bases not matched to a gene. From germline, CDR1 is SGDLS and CDR2 YYNGEE. For the CDR3, the DNA is TGTGCCAGCAGCGTAGATCCAGGGGGGAACACTGAAGCTTTCTTT. Translated, it gives CASSVDPGGNTEAFF.

This clone came up once. The chain couples TRBV5-1 to TRBJ1-3, with 10 bases lining up with TRBD1. In germline, CDR1 is SGHRS, CDR2 YFSETQ. V was pared by 3 bases and J by 8 bases, with 5 bases of the junction left unmatched. This CDR3 contains 14 residues. Here the CDR3 reads CASSSGTGVDTIYF. DNA for the CDR3: TGCGCCAGCAGCTCCGGGACAGGGGTAGACACCATATATTTT.

The gene calls are TRBV27 and TRBJ2-7; tentative D call: TRBD2 (6 bases). The CDR3 is made up of 15 amino acids. Germline CDR1 is MNHEY and CDR2 is SMNVEV (reference sequence). Between the trimmed V and J ends, which lost 5 bases and 4 bases, there was a span of 18 bases. The CDR3 loop is CASSLKPREAYEQYF. The CDR3, as DNA: TGTGCCAGCAGTCTGAAGCCCAGGGAGGCTTACGAGCAGTACTTC.

The chain carries TRBV15 and TRBJ1-2; perhaps TRBD1 as D (5 bases). The germline V gene has CDR1 LNHNV and CDR2 YYDKDF (reference sequence). The length of the CDR3 is 12 residues. V gave up 1 base and J gave up 8 bases, with 8 bases separating them. The DNA of the CDR3 is TGTGCCACCAGCAGAGCCAGACAGGGCTACACCTTC. This sequence encodes CATSRARQGYTF.

In the case of this clone: Compared with germline, one end of the junction differs, possibly owing to a read error. The chain recombines TRBV9 with TRBJ1-4, with D possibly TRBD1 on 6 matching bases. Germline V gene lookup returns CDR1 SGDLS and CDR2 YYNGEE. The CDR3 has 14 amino acids. This CDR3 reads CASSPGATTEKLFF. CDR3 DNA sequence: TGTGCCAGCAGCCCAGGGGCCACTACTGAAAAACTGTTTTTT.

The chain recombines TRBV6-5 with TRBJ1-1, with TRBD1 matching over 9 bases. In germline, CDR1 is MNHEY, CDR2 SVGAGI. The ends lost 6 bases at V and 5 bases at J; junction bases unmatched: 10. The length of the CDR3 is 15 residues. Here the CDR3 reads CASSHPQGARTEAFF. The CDR3 bases are TGTGCCAGCAGCCATCCACAGGGGGCGAGGACTGAAGCTTTCTTT.

The V gene is TRBV30, the J gene TRBJ2-2; maybe TRBD1 (5 bases). The CDR3 sequence is 15 residues long. Trimming removed 3 bases at V and 5 bases at J, with 16 bases between. In germline, CDR1 is GTSNPN, CDR2 SVGIG (reference sequence). The CDR3 DNA reads as TGTGCCTGGAGAGTAAGCAGGGCGGATACCGGGGAGCTGTTTTTT. Its translation: CAWRVSRADTGELFF.

The chain has TRBV27 and TRBJ1-2, with a weak D call TRBD1 (6 bases). CDR1 and CDR2 from the germline V gene are MNHEY and SMNVEV (reference sequence). CDR3 length: 18 residues. V lost 3 bases to trimming and J lost 2 bases, with 22 bases between them. The CDR3 reads CASSFFPIRGGGNYGYTF. CDR3 DNA: TGTGCCAGCAGTTTCTTCCCAATACGGGGAGGGGGAAACTATGGCTACACCTTC.

This sequence joins TRBV11-2 and TRBJ2-1; perhaps TRBD2 as D (7 bases). Germline-derived CDR1 and CDR2 are SGHAT and FQNNGV. V lost 6 bases, J lost 4 bases, and 19 bases lay in between. The CDR3 sequence is 16 residues long. CDR3 sequence (DNA): TGTGCCAGCAGTTCAGCCAGGGGCGGGAGTTACAATGAGCAGTTCTTC. As protein: CASSSARGGSYNEQFF.

The chain carries TRBV19 and TRBJ2-7; 11 positions agree with TRBD1. Trimming at V came to 5 bases and at J to 1 base, leaving 4 bases not matched to a gene. In germline, CDR1 is LNHDA, CDR2 SQIVND (reference sequence). The CDR3 has 15 amino acids. CDR3 bases: TGTGCCAGTAGTGCTGGGACAGGGGGGTCCTACGAGCAGTACTTC. It is translated as CASSAGTGGSYEQYF.